This T cell receptor (beta chain) was sequenced during a study of blood T cell repertoires in COVID-19. Germline-derived CDR1 and CDR2 are SGHTS and YDEGEE. Losses at the gene ends were 2 bases for V and 1 base for J; bases not matched to a gene: 4. CDR3 length: 16 residues. Authors' processing steps: The assay estimated nucleated cells by amplifying reference gene primers. Profiling relied on immunoSEQ multiplex PCR, and the TCRdb table lists in-frame clones only, not all of them. V and J calls and clone size follow that table, whereas D and trimming were derived from the DNA. Seen here are 25,000 to 30,000 clones, about 90% observed once, and the top ten hold 2% to 3%.

The source of this sequence is a human donor in a cohort sampled during active COVID-19. Source material: peripheral blood. The rearrangement links TRBV5-8 to TRBJ2-5, with 11 bases lining up with TRBD2. Here the CDR3 DNA reads TGTGCCAGCAGCTTAGGACTAGCGGGCTTCCAAGAGACCCAGTACTTC. This codes for CASSLGLAGFQETQYF.